These 17 T cell receptor beta chains were all obtained from the same sample, sequenced in a study of persistence of HIV-infected CD4 T cells. An overlapping HIV-1 Gag peptide pool stimulated these cells at roughly 1 ug/peptide/mL. CD40L-negative CD69-negative CD45RO-high memory CD4+ T cells were sorted as populations depleted of antigen-responding cells. These receptors' targets are unknown. The immunoSEQ assay was version 4, run in survey mode. Produced via immunoSEQ multiplex PCR; TCRdb's table is partial and in-frame only. The sample yields about 36,000 clones, more than 75% seen once. Sequences were derived from cultured CD4+ T cells from PBMCs, sampled from a patient who received antiretroviral therapy. Receptors were obtained from an adult with HIV. The donor label of this sample is uncertain.

This chain uses TRBV7-2 with TRBJ1-4, with 8 bases aligning to TRBD1. CDR3 length: 15 residues. Trimming took 5 bases from V and 7 from J; bases not matched to a gene: 9. CDR1 and CDR2 from the germline V gene are SGHTA and FQGNSA. CDR3 DNA: TGTGCCAGCAGCGCGATTCAGGGGGCGGCTGAAAAACTGTTTTTT. It codes for CASSAIQGAAEKLFF.

The V call is TRBV2, the J call TRBJ2-7; TRBD1 matches 7 bases. CDR1 is SNHLY and CDR2 is FYNNEI in the germline V gene. The CDR3 loop spans 13 amino acids. V was pared by 6 bases and J by 4 bases, with 6 bases of the junction left unmatched. The CDR3 sequence: CASRLQGRYEQYF. The CDR3 nucleotides read TGTGCCAGCAGACTACAGGGGCGGTACGAGCAGTACTTC.

The CDR3 DNA is TGCGCCAGCAGTGAGTCTGGGGTCGAGGGCACCAATGAGCAGTTCTTC. Amino acid sequence: CASSESGVEGTNEQFF. The rearrangement uses TRBV10-1 and TRBJ2-1, with a tentative D call TRBD2 (5 bases). CDR1 is WNHNN and CDR2 is SYGVQD in the germline V gene (reference sequence). Trimming took off 0 bases at V and 6 bases at J, with 15 bases between the two ends. CDR3 length: 16 residues.

The chain links TRBV14 to TRBJ1-2; D uncertain. The germline V gene has CDR1 SGHDN and CDR2 FVKESK. The V end was cut by 5 bases, the J end by 2 bases, with 9 bases between. This CDR3 contains 13 residues. CDR3 amino acids: CASSYAGNYGYTF. The CDR3 bases are TGTGCCAGCAGCTACGCAGGAAACTATGGCTACACCTTC.

The chain couples TRBV4-1 to TRBJ1-2; 9 bases match TRBD1. Per the germline V gene, CDR1 is MGHRA and CDR2 is YSYEKL. This CDR3 region has 16 residues. V trimming: 4 bases; J trimming: 6 bases; junction bases outside the gene matches: 12. CDR3 region: CASSRGTGRGGDGYTF. For the CDR3, the DNA is TGCGCCAGCAGCCGCGGGACAGGGAGAGGGGGGGATGGCTACACCTTC.

The V and J genes are TRBV5-5 and TRBJ2-1; D gene uncertain. The germline gives CDR1 SGHKS, CDR2 YYEKEE (reference sequence). The CDR3 runs to 15 residues. The V end was cut by 4 bases, the J end by 0 bases, with 11 bases between. Here the CDR3 DNA reads TGTGCCAGCAGCCCCCACATCGACTCCTACAATGAGCAGTTCTTC. Translating it yields CASSPHIDSYNEQFF.

The chain links TRBV7-9 to TRBJ2-6; 7 bases line up with TRBD1. This CDR3 comprises 17 residues. Germline V gene sequence: CDR1 SEHNR, CDR2 FQNEAQ (reference sequence). Losses at the gene ends were 11 bases for V and 1 base for J; bases not matched to a gene: 14. The CDR3 here is CALQQTGSSSGANVLTF. DNA for the CDR3: TGTGCCCTGCAGCAGACAGGGAGTAGTTCTGGGGCCAACGTCCTGACTTTC.

The sample holds one count of this clone. The chain joins TRBV7-3 to TRBJ2-1, with a weak D call TRBD1 (5 bases). V dropped 7 bases and J dropped 7 bases, with 14 bases sitting between them. Germline V gene sequence: CDR1 SGHTA, CDR2 FQGTGA. This CDR3 region has 13 residues. CDR3 sequence (DNA): TGTGCCAGCAAGGGGCAGGCTAGGAATGAGCAGTTCTTC. Protein: CASKGQARNEQFF. Variable domain in full (rest from reference TRBV7-3 and TRBJ2-1): GAGVSQTPSNKVTEKGKYVELRCDPISGHTALYWYRQSLGQGPEFLIYFQGTGAADDSGLPNDRFFAVRPEGSVSTLKIQRTERGDSAVYLCASKGQARNEQFFGPGTRLTVL.

The chain joins TRBV4-1 to TRBJ2-1, with D perhaps given as TRBD1 or TRBD2 (6 bases each). Trimming took 1 base from V and 6 from J, leaving 13 bases between them. Germline assignment: CDR1 MGHRA and CDR2 YSYEKL. This CDR3 has 15 amino acids. The CDR3 here is CASSQGSQGGNEQFF. CDR3 DNA: TGCGCCAGCAGCCAAGGTTCACAGGGAGGCAATGAGCAGTTCTTC.

The rearrangement uses TRBV4-1 and TRBJ1-2; maybe TRBD1 (5 bases). The CDR3 spans 16 residues. V was pared by 0 bases and J by 2 bases, with 13 bases between. The germline V gene has CDR1 MGHRA and CDR2 YSYEKL. The CDR3 bases are TGCGCCAGCAGCCAAGATCGGGACCCTAAAAACTATGGCTACACCTTC. It specifies CASSQDRDPKNYGYTF.

V usage is TRBV28 and J usage is TRBJ2-7, with D possibly matching TRBD1 (5 bases). V dropped 8 bases and J dropped 3 bases, with 17 bases sitting between them. CDR3 length equals 14 residues. In germline, CDR1 is MDHEN, CDR2 SYDVKM. Written as DNA, the CDR3 is TGTGCCAGCCCACCGACAGAACCAATCTACGAGCAGTACTTC. It yields the protein CASPPTEPIYEQYF.

V is TRBV11-3 and J is TRBJ1-1, with D perhaps matching TRBD1 (5 bases). The CDR3 has 13 residues. Trimming cost V 0 bases and J 8 bases, with 10 bases left between them. Germline CDR1 is SGHNT and CDR2 is YENEEA. The CDR3 reads CASSLDMHREAFF. CDR3 DNA sequence: TGTGCCAGCAGCTTAGATATGCACAGGGAAGCTTTCTTT.

The chain has TRBV2 and TRBJ2-1, with 14 bases identical to TRBD2. V shed 10 bases, J shed 11 bases, and the junction held 7 bases outside the gene matches. Germline CDR1 reads SNHLY; CDR2 reads FYNNEI. The CDR3 loop spans 13 amino acids. Here the CDR3 reads CATKGLAGEQQFF. The CDR3 DNA sequence: TGTGCCACCAAGGGACTAGCGGGGGAACAGCAGTTCTTC.

The chain joins TRBV7-2 to TRBJ2-3, with TRBD2 matching over 8 bases. The germline gives CDR1 SGHTA, CDR2 FQGNSA. J was trimmed by 2 bases and V by 4 bases; bases with no gene match: 5. The CDR3 has 15 residues. CDR3 sequence: CASSYRGGHTDTQYF. In DNA form, the CDR3 reads TGTGCCAGCAGCTACCGGGGGGGTCACACAGATACGCAGTATTTT.

V usage is TRBV18 and J usage is TRBJ2-3, with D maybe TRBD2 (6 bases). V lost 2 bases to trimming and J lost 4 bases, with 13 bases between them. Germline values: CDR1 KGHSH, CDR2 LQKENI. This CDR3 has 15 residues. Here the CDR3 reads CASSPGRGLADTQYF. DNA for the CDR3: TGTGCCAGCTCACCAGGGCGGGGCCTAGCAGATACGCAGTATTTT. The full variable domain, completed using reference TRBV18 and TRBJ2-3, is NAGVMQNPRHLVRRRGQEARLRCSPMKGHSHVYWYRQLPEEGLKFMVYLQKENIIDESGMPKERFSAEFPKEGPSILRIQQVVRGDSAAYFCASSPGRGLADTQYFGPGTRLTVL.

This clone turned up a few times. The chain couples TRBV7-2 to TRBJ2-2; 7 nucleotides agree with TRBD2. The trim removed 5 bases at V and 5 bases at J, leaving 11 bases unmatched. From germline, CDR1 is SGHTA and CDR2 FQGNSA. The CDR3 runs to 16 residues. In nucleotides, the CDR3 is TGTGCCAGCAGCGCCACGGGGAGGGTCAAAACCGGGGAGCTGTTTTTT. This encodes CASSATGRVKTGELFF. The whole variable domain, remainder taken from reference TRBV7-2 and TRBJ2-2, is GAGVSQSPSNKVTEKGKDVELRCDPISGHTALYWYRQSLGQGLEFLIYFQGNSAPDKSGLPSDRFSAERTGGSVSTLTIQRTQQEDSAVYLCASSATGRVKTGELFFGEGSRLTVL.

This clone was recorded a few times. The gene calls are TRBV7-9 and TRBJ1-4; 12 bases agree with TRBD1. Trimming removed 5 bases from V and 2 bases from J; junction bases left unmatched: 6. Looked up from germline, CDR1 is SEHNR and CDR2 is FQNEAQ (reference sequence). CDR3 size: 17 residues. CDR3 nucleotide sequence: TGTGCCAGCAGCCCGGGACAGGGGGCAATCACTAATGAAAAACTGTTTTTT. Amino acids: CASSPGQGAITNEKLFF. The whole variable domain, remainder taken from reference TRBV7-9 and TRBJ1-4, is DTGVSQNPRHKITKRGQNVTFRCDPISEHNRLYWYRQTLGQGPEFLTYFQNEAQLEKSRLLSDRFSAERPKGSFSTLEIQRTEQGDSAMYLCASSPGQGAITNEKLFFGSGTQLSVL.